A single TCR beta chain is shown here with its context. This specimen comes from a study of blood T cell repertoires in COVID-19. The wider study: The origin of the acute and convalescent COVID-19 samples was the United States, Italy and Spain. T cells, B-cell-depleted T cells, or PBMCs provided the cDNA or gDNA that served as material.

The CDR3 is 13 amino acids. Germline values: CDR1 MDHEN, CDR2 SYDVKM. Trimming removed 5 bases at V and 15 bases at J, with 20 bases between. Authors' data handling: It was from reference gene primer amplification that nucleated cell counts were estimated. Sequencing used immunoSEQ multiplex PCR; TCRdb keeps in-frame clones, though not all of them. Clone size and V and J calls were adopted from that table, with D and trimming inferred from the DNA. Of 90,000 to 120,000 clones in the sample, 89% were seen once. The chain has TRBV28 and TRBJ1-5; the D is unclear. Sequencing used peripheral blood. This clonotype originated in a man aged 35 to 55 with active or convalescent COVID-19. CDR3 residues: CASSLPTLGGGHF. DNA for the CDR3: TGTGCCAGCAGTCTCCCGACCCTTGGCGGCGGGCATTTT.